This T cell receptor beta chain was observed in a study of T cells after posttransplantation cyclophosphamide. Overall study findings and caveats: TRB clonality was highly associated with recipient CMV seropositivity and reactivation. TRB overlap between skin or GI tissue T cells and blood was limited. Later post-transplant blood repertoires were often dominated by donor CD8+ memory clones.

In germline, CDR1 is LNHDA, CDR2 SQIVND (reference sequence). V lost 6 bases, J lost 6 bases, and 6 bases stayed unmatched. This CDR3 is 14 amino acids long. In regard to this clone: Its antigen is still unknown.

Peripheral blood was collected from the related graft donor on the marrow donation day. Method: immunoSEQ multiplex PCR; TCRdb's copy keeps in-frame clones and lacks some. This table has some 49,000 clones, 92% appearing once. Sequences were obtained from PBMCs. The TCR comes from a woman between 50 and 59 years old in good health and a related stem cell transplant donor. The chain links TRBV19 to TRBJ1-4; TRBD1 aligns across 8 bases. The CDR3 bases are TGTGCCAGTAGACGGACAGGGAAGTATGAAAAACTGTTTTTT. The encoded protein is CASRRTGKYEKLFF.